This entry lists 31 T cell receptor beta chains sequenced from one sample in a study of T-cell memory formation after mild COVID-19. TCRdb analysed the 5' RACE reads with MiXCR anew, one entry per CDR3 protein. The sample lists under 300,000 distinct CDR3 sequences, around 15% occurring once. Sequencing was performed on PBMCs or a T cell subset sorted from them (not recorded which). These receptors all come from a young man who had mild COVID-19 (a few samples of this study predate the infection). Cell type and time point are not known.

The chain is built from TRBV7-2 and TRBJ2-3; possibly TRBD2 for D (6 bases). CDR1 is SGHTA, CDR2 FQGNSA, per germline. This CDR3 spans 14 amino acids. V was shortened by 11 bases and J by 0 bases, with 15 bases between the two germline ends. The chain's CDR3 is CAGGSRASTDTQYF. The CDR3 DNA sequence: TGTGCCGGGGGGTCCCGGGCAAGCACAGATACGCAGTATTTT.

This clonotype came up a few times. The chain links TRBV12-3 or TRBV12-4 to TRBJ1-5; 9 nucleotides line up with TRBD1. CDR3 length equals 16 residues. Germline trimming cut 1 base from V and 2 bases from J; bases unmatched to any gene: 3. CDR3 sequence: CASSLGDRVGNQPQHF. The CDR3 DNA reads TGTGCCAGCAGTTTAGGGGACAGGGTAGGCAATCAGCCCCAGCATTTT.

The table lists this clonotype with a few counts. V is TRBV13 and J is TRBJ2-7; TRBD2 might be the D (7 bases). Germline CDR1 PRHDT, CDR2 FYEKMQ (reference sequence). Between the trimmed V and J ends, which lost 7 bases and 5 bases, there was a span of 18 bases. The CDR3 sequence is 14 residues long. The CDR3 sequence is CASTERGGSDEQYF. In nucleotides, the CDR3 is TGTGCCAGCACCGAAAGGGGGGGTTCGGACGAGCAGTACTTC.

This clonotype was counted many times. CDR3 coding DNA: TGTGCCAGCAGTTGGGACCAAGGCTACGAGCAGTACTTC. This codes for CASSWDQGYEQYF. The V call is TRBV12-3 or TRBV12-4, the J call TRBJ2-7; D could derive from TRBD1 or TRBD2 (5 bases each). This CDR3 region has 13 residues. V dropped 4 bases and J dropped 3 bases, with 10 bases sitting between them.

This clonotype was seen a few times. The CDR3 spells CASSFGNSYNEQFF. CDR3 nucleotide sequence: TGCGCCAGCAGCTTCGGAAACTCCTACAATGAGCAGTTCTTC. The V gene is TRBV5-1, the J gene TRBJ2-1; D is ambiguous. The germline CDR1 and CDR2 sequences are SGHRS and YFSETQ. This CDR3 is built from 14 residues. Trimming pared 2 bases from V and 0 bases from J, leaving 6 bases between.

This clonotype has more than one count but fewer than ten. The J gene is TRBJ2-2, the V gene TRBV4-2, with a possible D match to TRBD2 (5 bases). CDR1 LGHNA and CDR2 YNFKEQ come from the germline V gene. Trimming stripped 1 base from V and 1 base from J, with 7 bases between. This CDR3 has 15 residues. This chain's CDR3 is CASSQGRQNTGELFF. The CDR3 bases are TGTGCCAGCAGCCAAGGGAGGCAGAACACCGGGGAGCTGTTTTTT.

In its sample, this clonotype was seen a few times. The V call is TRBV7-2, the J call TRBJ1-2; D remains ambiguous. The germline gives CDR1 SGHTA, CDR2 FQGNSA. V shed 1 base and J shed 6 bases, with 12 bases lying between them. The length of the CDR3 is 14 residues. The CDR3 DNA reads TGTGCCAGCAGCTTAGGGTATGGACTCCATGGCTACACCTTC. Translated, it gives CASSLGYGLHGYTF.

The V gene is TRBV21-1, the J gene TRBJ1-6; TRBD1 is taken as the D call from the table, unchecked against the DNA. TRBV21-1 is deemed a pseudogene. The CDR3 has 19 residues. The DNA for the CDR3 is TGTGCCAGCAGCCAGAGGACAGCTGGGCTGGGCTCCTATAATTCACCCCTCCACTTT. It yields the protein CASSQRTAGLGSYNSPLHF.

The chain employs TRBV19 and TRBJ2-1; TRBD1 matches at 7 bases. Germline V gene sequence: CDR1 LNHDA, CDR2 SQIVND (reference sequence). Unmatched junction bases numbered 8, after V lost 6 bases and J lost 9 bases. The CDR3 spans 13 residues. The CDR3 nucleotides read TGTGCCAGTAGCTTCAGGGGGAGTACTGAGCAGTTCTTC. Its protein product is CASSFRGSTEQFF. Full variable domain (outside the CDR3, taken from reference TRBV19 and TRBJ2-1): DGGITQSPKYLFRKEGQNVTLSCEQNLNHDAMYWYRQDPGQGLRLIYYSQIVNDFQKGDIAEGYSVSREKKESFPLTVTSAQKNPTAFYLCASSFRGSTEQFFGPGTRLTVL.

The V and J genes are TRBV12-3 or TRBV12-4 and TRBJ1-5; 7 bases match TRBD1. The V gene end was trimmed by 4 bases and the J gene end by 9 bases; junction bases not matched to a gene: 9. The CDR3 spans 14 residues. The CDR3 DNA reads TGTGCCAGCAGTTCTTACAGGGGAGAGACGCCCCAGCATTTT. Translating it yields CASSSYRGETPQHF.

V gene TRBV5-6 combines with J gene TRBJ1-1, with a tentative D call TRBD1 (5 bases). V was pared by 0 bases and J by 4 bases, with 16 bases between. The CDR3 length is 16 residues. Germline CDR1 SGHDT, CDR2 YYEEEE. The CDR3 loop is CASSLVGGWVGTEAFF. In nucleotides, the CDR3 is TGTGCCAGCAGCTTGGTTGGGGGTTGGGTCGGCACTGAAGCTTTCTTT.

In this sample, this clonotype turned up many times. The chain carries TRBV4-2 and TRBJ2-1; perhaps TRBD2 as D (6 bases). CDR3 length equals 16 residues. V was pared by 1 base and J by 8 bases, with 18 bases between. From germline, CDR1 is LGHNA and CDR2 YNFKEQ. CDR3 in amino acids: CASSQGGGDRSYEQFF. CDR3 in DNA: TGTGCCAGCAGCCAAGGGGGCGGGGACCGAAGTTATGAGCAGTTCTTC.

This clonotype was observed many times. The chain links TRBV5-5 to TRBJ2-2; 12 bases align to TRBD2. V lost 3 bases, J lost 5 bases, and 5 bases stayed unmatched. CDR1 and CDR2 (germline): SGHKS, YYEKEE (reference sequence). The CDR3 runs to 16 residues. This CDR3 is CASSSRLAGATGELFF. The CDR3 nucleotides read TGTGCCAGCAGCTCGCGACTAGCGGGGGCGACCGGGGAGCTGTTTTTT.

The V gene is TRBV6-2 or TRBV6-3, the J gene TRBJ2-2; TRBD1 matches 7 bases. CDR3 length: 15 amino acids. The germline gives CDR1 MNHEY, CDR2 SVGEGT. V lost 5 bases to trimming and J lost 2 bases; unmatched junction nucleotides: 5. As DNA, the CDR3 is TGTGCCAGCAGTCGCGGACAGGACAACACCGGGGAGCTGTTTTTT. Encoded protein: CASSRGQDNTGELFF.

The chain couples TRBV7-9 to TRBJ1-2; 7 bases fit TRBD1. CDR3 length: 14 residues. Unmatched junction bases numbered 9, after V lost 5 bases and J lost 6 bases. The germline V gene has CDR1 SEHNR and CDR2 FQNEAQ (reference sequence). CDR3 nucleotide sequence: TGTGCCAGCAGCCTCACAGGGGCGGGAAATGGCTACACCTTC. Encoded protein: CASSLTGAGNGYTF.

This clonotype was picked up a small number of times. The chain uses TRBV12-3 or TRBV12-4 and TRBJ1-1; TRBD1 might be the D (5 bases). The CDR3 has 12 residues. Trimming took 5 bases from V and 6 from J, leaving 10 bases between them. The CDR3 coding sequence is TGTGCCAGCAGTCTAGAGACAGCTGAAGCTTTCTTT. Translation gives CASSLETAEAFF.

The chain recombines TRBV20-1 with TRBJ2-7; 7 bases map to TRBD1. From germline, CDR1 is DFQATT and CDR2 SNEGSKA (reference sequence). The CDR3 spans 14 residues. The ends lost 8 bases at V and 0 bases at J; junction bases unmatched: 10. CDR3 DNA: TGCAGTCCAGCCGGGACAGAAAGCTCCTACGAGCAGTACGTC. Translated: CSPAGTESSYEQYV.

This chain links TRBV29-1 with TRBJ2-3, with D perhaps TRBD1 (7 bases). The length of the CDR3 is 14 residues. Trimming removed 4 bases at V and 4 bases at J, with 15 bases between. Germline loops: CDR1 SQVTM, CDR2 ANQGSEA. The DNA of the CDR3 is TGCAGCGTTGTTGCAGGGGGGAACCCAGATACGCAGTATTTT. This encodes CSVVAGGNPDTQYF.

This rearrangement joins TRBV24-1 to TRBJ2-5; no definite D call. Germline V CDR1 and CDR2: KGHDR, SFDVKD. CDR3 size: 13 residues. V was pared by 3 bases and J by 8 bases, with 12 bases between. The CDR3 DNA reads TGTGCCACCAGTGATGAGACGGTAATAACCCAGTACTTC. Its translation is CATSDETVITQYF.

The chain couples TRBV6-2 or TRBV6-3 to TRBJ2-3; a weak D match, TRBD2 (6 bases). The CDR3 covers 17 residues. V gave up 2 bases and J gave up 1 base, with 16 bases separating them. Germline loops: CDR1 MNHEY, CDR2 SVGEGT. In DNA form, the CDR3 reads TGTGCCAGCAGTTACGCCGGCGGGGTTTTTGGCACAGATACGCAGTATTTT. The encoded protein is CASSYAGGVFGTDTQYF.

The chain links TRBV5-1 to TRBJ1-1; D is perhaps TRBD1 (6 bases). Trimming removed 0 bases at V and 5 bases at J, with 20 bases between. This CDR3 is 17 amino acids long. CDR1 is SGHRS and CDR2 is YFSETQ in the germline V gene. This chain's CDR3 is CASSLAGGWGAQTEAFF. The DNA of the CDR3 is TGCGCCAGCAGCTTGGCCGGGGGTTGGGGGGCGCAGACTGAAGCTTTCTTT.

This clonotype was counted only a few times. CDR3 in DNA: TGTGCCAGCAGCACAGGGGGTAACACCGGGGAGCTGTTTTTT. Its translation is CASSTGGNTGELFF. The chain has TRBV6-4 and TRBJ2-2, with 8 bases matching TRBD1. This CDR3 comprises 14 residues. CDR1 is MRHNA and CDR2 is SNTAGT in the germline V gene. The J segment lost 2 bases and the V segment lost 6 bases, leaving 2 bases of the junction unmatched.

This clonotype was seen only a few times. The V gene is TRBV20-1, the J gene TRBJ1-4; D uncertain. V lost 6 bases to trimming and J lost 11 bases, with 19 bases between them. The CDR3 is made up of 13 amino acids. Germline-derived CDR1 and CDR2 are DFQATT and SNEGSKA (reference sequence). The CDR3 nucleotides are TGCAGTGCCCCGGCTCCGGGCCAAGGCAAACTGTTTTTT. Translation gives CSAPAPGQGKLFF.

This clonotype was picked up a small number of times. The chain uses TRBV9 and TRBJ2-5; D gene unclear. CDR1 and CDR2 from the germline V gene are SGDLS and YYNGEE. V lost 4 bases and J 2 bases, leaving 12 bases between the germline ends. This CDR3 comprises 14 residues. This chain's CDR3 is CASSLEGLQETQYF. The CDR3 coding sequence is TGTGCCAGCAGCCTAGAAGGGCTGCAAGAGACCCAGTACTTC.

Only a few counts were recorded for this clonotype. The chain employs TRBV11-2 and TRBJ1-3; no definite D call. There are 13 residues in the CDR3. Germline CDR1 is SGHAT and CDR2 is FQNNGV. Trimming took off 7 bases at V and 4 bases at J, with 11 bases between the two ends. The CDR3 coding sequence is TGTGCCAGCAAACTCCCCGCAGGAAACACCATATATTTT. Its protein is CASKLPAGNTIYF. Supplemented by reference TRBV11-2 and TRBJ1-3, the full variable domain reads EAGVAQSPRYKIIEKRQSVAFWCNPISGHATLYWYQQILGQGPKLLIQFQNNGVVDDSQLPKDRFSAERLKGVDSTLKIQPAKLEDSAVYLCASKLPAGNTIYFGEGSWLTVV.

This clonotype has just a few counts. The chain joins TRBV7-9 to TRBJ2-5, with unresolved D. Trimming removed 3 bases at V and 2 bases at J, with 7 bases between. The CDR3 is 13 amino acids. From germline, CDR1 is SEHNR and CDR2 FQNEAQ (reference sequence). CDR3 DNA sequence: TGTGCCAGCAGCTTTTGGGAACAAGAGACCCAGTACTTC. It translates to CASSFWEQETQYF.

CDR3 nucleotides: TGTGCCATCAGTGAGGGTCAACCAAGCCAAGAGACCCAGTACTTC. Translation gives CAISEGQPSQETQYF. The V call is TRBV10-3, the J call TRBJ2-5; D unclear. Germline V lookup: CDR1 ENHRY, CDR2 SYGVKD. This CDR3 has 15 amino acids. V lost 2 bases to trimming and J lost 1 base, with 11 bases between them.

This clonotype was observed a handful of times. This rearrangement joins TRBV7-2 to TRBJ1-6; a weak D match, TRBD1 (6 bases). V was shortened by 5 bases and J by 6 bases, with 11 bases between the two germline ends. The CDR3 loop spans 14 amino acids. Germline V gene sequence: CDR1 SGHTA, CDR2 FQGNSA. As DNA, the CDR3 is TGTGCCAGCAGCCTCCAGGGGACTAATTCACCCCTCCACTTT. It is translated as CASSLQGTNSPLHF.

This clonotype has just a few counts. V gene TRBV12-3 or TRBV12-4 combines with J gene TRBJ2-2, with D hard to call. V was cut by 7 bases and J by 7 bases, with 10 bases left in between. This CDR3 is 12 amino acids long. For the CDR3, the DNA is TGTGCCAGCACCCACTTTGACGGGGAGCTGTTTTTT. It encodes CASTHFDGELFF.

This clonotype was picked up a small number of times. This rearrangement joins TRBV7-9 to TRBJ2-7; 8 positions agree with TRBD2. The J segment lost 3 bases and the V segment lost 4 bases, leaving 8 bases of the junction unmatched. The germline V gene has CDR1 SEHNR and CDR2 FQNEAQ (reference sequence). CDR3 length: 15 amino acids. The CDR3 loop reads CASSWIAGPYYEQYF. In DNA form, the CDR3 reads TGTGCCAGCAGCTGGATAGCGGGGCCATACTACGAGCAGTACTTC.

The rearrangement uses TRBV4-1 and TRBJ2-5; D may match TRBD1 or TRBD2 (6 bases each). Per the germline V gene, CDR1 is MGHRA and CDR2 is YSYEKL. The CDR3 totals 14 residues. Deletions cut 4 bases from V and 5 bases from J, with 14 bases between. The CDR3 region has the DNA TGCGCCAGCAGCCCCCGCAGGGGAGGTGAGACCCAGTACTTC. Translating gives CASSPRRGGETQYF.